This T cell receptor (beta chain) is drawn from a study of T-cell reconstitution after alpha-beta-depleted transplantation in children (dated by TCRdb to the mid-2010s). About the investigation overall: Using TCR repertoire profiling, the study followed T-cell immune reconstitution in a quantitative way in children after TCRalphabeta/CD19-depleted allogeneic hematopoietic cell transplantation.

The label giving this sample's treatment or condition can be read as: allogeneic hematopoietic cell transplantation with graft depleted of TCRalphabeta T cells and CD19 B cells. The transplant recipients were children given TCRalphabeta/CD19-depleted allogeneic hematopoietic cell grafts. Libraries were built with PCR. Sequencing instrument: Illumina HiSeq 2500. Molecular barcoding was employed in the preparation of TCR libraries, with unique molecular identifiers being used to normalize TCRbeta repertoire quantification. TCRdb reworked the public reads: Q25 trimming with fastp, MiXCR clone assembly, productive beta chains retained. Rows are combined by CDR3 protein, so each entry shows the most common genes and DNA. This sample gives around 800,000 distinct CDR3 sequences in total; about 15% of them show up just once. Of the sample, roughly 5% is held by the ten largest clones. The CDR3 covers 15 residues, taking in both the cysteine and the phenylalanine. Only the CDR3 DNA is retained, 45 bases long and in frame from the first base. The germline V gene yields SGHVS for CDR1 and FQNEAQ for CDR2. V sheds 2 bases and J sheds 2 bases, leaving 12 bases between their ends.

Summary of the overall study and its limitations: Hyperexpanded clone frequencies declined over subsequent months; after one year, T-cell counts and TCRbeta diversity were mostly attributed to newly produced T cells. The apparently early recovery of alphabetaT-cell counts about two months after transplant reportedly depended on only several hundred rapidly expanded clones that came from non-depleted graft cells. In some patients, high TCRbeta diversity at day 60 was attributed to recipient T cells and intrathymic progenitors that had survived conditioning.

This clonotype showed up just a few times. No cognate antigen has been identified for it. No qualities accompany the bases; no much larger clone lies one base away. The TCR comes from a male patient between 10 and 17 years old who had a stem cell transplant for acute lymphoblastic leukemia, so the T cells may come from the graft donor. Sequencing used PBMCs, mostly from graft donor cells, obtained 360 days after TCRalphabeta/CD19-depleted stem cell transplant. The chain is made from TRBV7-8 and TRBJ1-2, with the D gene call left open. The CDR3 sequence is CASSLNSNGNYGYTF. The DNA is TGTGCCAGCAGCTTAAATAGTAACGGGAACTATGGCTACACCTTC.